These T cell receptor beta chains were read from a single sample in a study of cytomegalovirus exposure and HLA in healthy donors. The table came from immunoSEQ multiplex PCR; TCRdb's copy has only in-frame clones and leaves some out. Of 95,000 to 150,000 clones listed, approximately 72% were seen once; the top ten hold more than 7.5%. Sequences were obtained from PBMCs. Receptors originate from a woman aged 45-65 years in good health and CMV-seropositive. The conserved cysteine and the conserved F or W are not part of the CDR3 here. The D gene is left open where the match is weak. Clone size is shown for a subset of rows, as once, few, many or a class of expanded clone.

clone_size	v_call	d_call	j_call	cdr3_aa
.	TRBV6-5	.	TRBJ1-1	ASSYEGRTEAF
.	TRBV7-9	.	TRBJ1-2	ASSPPDNSNYGYT
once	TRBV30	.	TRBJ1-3	AWSVQQRNTIY
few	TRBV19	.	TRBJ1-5	ASSPSTGPGQPQH
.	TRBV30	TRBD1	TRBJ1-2	AWEGASGYT
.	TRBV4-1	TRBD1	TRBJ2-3	ASSQEAGGNSDTQY
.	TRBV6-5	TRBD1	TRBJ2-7	ASSSPTGGNYEQY
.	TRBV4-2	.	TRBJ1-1	ASSQVNPQSSKAEAF
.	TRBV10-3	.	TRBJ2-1	AISELSSDEQF
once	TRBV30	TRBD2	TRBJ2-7	AWSVMGLAGYEQY
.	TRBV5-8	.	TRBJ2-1	ASLDWNEQF
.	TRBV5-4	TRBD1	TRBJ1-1	ASSVGQGAGEAF
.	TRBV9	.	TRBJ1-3	ASSVDLGNTIY
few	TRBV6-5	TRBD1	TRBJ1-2	ASIPQGGSNYGYT
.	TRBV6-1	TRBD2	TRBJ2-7	ASSGTRLIDEQY
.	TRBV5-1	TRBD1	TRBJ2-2	ASKWTGGADTGELF
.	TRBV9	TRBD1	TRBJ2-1	ASSTTGDGEQF
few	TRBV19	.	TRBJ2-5	ASKSRPQVGETQY
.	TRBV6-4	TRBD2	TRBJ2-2	ASSPQGLAGELF
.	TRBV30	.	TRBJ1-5	AWTEQGGWSNQPQH
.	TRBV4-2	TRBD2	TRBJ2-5	ASSQDFAGEETQY
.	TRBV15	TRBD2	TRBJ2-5	ATSSREGNWAQY